This TCR beta chain originates from a study of blood T cell repertoires in COVID-19. Study-wide background: Samples of COVID-19 (acute and convalescent) were obtained from the United States, Italy and Spain. PBMCs, B-cell-depleted T cells, or T cells were the source of the cDNA or gDNA that made up the material.

The CDR3 extends over 19 amino acids. Germline CDR1 MNHNS, CDR2 SASEGT. The V and J ends lost 1 base and 6 bases, in that order; junction bases with no gene match: 11. Authors' methods: Quantification of nucleated cells was approximated via reference gene primer amplification. This table comes from immunoSEQ multiplex PCR, and its TCRdb copy is limited to in-frame clones, with some not included. The DNA was the basis for D and trimming; V, J and clone size are from that table. The table shows 95,000 to 110,000 clones, with about four fifths occurring only once. Sequenced: peripheral blood. The TCR comes from a man aged 60 to 75 with acute or convalescent COVID-19. The rearrangement joins TRBV6-1 to TRBJ2-2, with TRBD2 identical over 13 bases. Written as DNA, the CDR3 is TGTGCCAGCAGTGAAGTGGGACTAGCGGGAAGGGGGGGATCCGGGGAGCTGTTTTTT. The encoded protein is CASSEVGLAGRGGSGELFF.